These T cell receptor beta chains were read from a single sample in a study of blood T cell repertoires in COVID-19. The protocol was immunoSEQ multiplex PCR, while the TCRdb copy is restricted to in-frame clones and leaves out a portion. The profile covers some 200,000 clones, with about 82% appearing a single time and 2% to 3% taken by the ten largest. The sequencing input was peripheral blood. All receptors derive from a woman aged 70-85 years with COVID-19, enrolled during active disease. Each CDR3 is given with its conserved first and last residue. Fields, in order: V gene, clone size, J gene, D gene, CDR3 DNA, CDR3 protein. D genes are given only for firm matches. Clone size is not always given. Where it is, it says once, few, many or a class for expanded clones.

V gene: TRBV19; clone size: NA; J gene: TRBJ2-7; D gene: TRBD2; CDR3 DNA: TGTGCCAGTAGTATAGATGGACTAGCCCTCTCCTACGAGCAGTACTTC; CDR3 protein: CASSIDGLALSYEQYF
V gene: TRBV21-1; clone size: many; J gene: TRBJ1-1; D gene: NA; CDR3 DNA: TGTGCCAGCAGCAAAGATGGTGAGGAGAACACTGAAGCTTTCTTT; CDR3 protein: CASSKDGEENTEAFF
V gene: TRBV7-2; clone size: NA; J gene: TRBJ2-3; D gene: TRBD1; CDR3 DNA: TGTGCCAGCAGCCCGGACAGGGGGCGAGGGACCACAGATACGCAGTATTTT; CDR3 protein: CASSPDRGRGTTDTQYF
V gene: TRBV5-8; clone size: once; J gene: TRBJ2-6; D gene: TRBD2; CDR3 DNA: TGTGCCAGCAGCAGATCCCCGACTAGCGGGAGCTCTGGGGCCAACGTCCTGACTTTC; CDR3 protein: CASSRSPTSGSSGANVLTF
V gene: TRBV6-6; clone size: NA; J gene: TRBJ2-4; D gene: TRBD2; CDR3 DNA: TGTGCCAGCAGTCTGGAACCGGGACTAGCGGGGGGAGCCAAAAACATTCAGTACTTC; CDR3 protein: CASSLEPGLAGGAKNIQYF
V gene: TRBV7-2; clone size: once; J gene: TRBJ2-3; D gene: NA; CDR3 DNA: TGTGCCAGCAGCTTAGGGGCAGTACTTAGCACAGATACGCAGTATTTT; CDR3 protein: CASSLGAVLSTDTQYF
V gene: TRBV19; clone size: NA; J gene: TRBJ2-6; D gene: TRBD1; CDR3 DNA: TGTGCCAGTAGTATCCGGGACAGGGTATTAACTGGGGCCAACGTCCTGACTTTC; CDR3 protein: CASSIRDRVLTGANVLTF
V gene: TRBV5-1; clone size: NA; J gene: TRBJ2-3; D gene: NA; CDR3 DNA: TGCGCCAGCAGCATCAACAGGGACACAGATACGCAGTATTTT; CDR3 protein: CASSINRDTDTQYF
V gene: TRBV4-2; clone size: NA; J gene: TRBJ1-3; D gene: NA; CDR3 DNA: TGTGCCAGCAGCCACCCCGACAAACCTCCGCTAGGAAACACCATATATTTT; CDR3 protein: CASSHPDKPPLGNTIYF
V gene: TRBV11-3; clone size: NA; J gene: TRBJ2-4; D gene: TRBD2; CDR3 DNA: TGTGCCAGCAATCGGGGGGTGACCAAAAACATTCAGTACTTC; CDR3 protein: CASNRGVTKNIQYF
V gene: TRBV30; clone size: few; J gene: TRBJ1-2; D gene: NA; CDR3 DNA: TGTGCCTGGAGACGGGGAGCGTATAACTATGGCTACACCTTC; CDR3 protein: CAWRRGAYNYGYTF
V gene: TRBV3-1/TRBV3-2; clone size: few; J gene: TRBJ1-5; D gene: NA; CDR3 DNA: TGTGCCAGCAGCCAAGGTTCAGGGTTGGGTCAGCCCCAGCATTTT; CDR3 protein: CASSQGSGLGQPQHF
V gene: TRBV6-5; clone size: NA; J gene: TRBJ2-1; D gene: NA; CDR3 DNA: TGTGCCAGCAGGGCGGGACCGACGTACGTAAGAGAGCAGTTCTTC; CDR3 protein: CASRAGPTYVREQFF
V gene: TRBV11-2; clone size: NA; J gene: TRBJ1-5; D gene: NA; CDR3 DNA: TGTGCCAGCAGCTGGGGGGGTTTGGGCAATCAGCCCCAGCATTTT; CDR3 protein: CASSWGGLGNQPQHF
V gene: TRBV5-1; clone size: NA; J gene: TRBJ1-2; D gene: TRBD1; CDR3 DNA: TGCGCCAGCAGCTTCCGGCCCCGGGCAGGGGGTAGATTTTTCTATGGCTACACCTTC; CDR3 protein: CASSFRPRAGGRFFYGYTF
V gene: TRBV19; clone size: NA; J gene: TRBJ1-4; D gene: NA; CDR3 DNA: TGTGCCAGTAGTGGGACTACCCTGGTCGAAGATGAAAAACTGTTTTTT; CDR3 protein: CASSGTTLVEDEKLFF
V gene: TRBV4-1; clone size: NA; J gene: TRBJ2-7; D gene: NA; CDR3 DNA: TGCGCCAGCAGCCAAGATGTTAGACAGGATTACTCCTACGAGCAGTACTTC; CDR3 protein: CASSQDVRQDYSYEQYF
V gene: TRBV19; clone size: NA; J gene: TRBJ1-2; D gene: TRBD1; CDR3 DNA: TGTGCCAGTAAAATAGAAGCAGGGGGTAACTATGGCTACACCTTC; CDR3 protein: CASKIEAGGNYGYTF
V gene: TRBV4-3; clone size: once; J gene: TRBJ1-2; D gene: NA; CDR3 DNA: TGCGCCAGCAGCCAAGATTCCCTAACTCCCGCGTATGGCTACACCTTC; CDR3 protein: CASSQDSLTPAYGYTF
V gene: TRBV2; clone size: NA; J gene: TRBJ1-1; D gene: TRBD1; CDR3 DNA: TGTGCCAGCACAGGGGGGAGAGGCACTGAAGCTTTCTTT; CDR3 protein: CASTGGRGTEAFF
V gene: TRBV5-5; clone size: NA; J gene: TRBJ1-4; D gene: TRBD1; CDR3 DNA: TGTGCCAGCAGCTCAACCGGGACAGGCCAAAAACTGTTTTTT; CDR3 protein: CASSSTGTGQKLFF
V gene: TRBV10-3; clone size: NA; J gene: TRBJ1-1; D gene: NA; CDR3 DNA: TGTGCCATCACCAGGAATTTCGGACAGCTGAACACTGAAGCTTTCTTT; CDR3 protein: CAITRNFGQLNTEAFF
V gene: TRBV29-1; clone size: NA; J gene: TRBJ2-3; D gene: NA; CDR3 DNA: TGCAGCGTTGAAGCAGGGACAGATACGCAGTATTTT; CDR3 protein: CSVEAGTDTQYF
V gene: TRBV4-2; clone size: NA; J gene: TRBJ2-7; D gene: NA; CDR3 DNA: TGTGCCAGCAGCCAGGGACAATTAAGCTCCTACGAGCAGTACTTC; CDR3 protein: CASSQGQLSSYEQYF
V gene: TRBV11-3; clone size: NA; J gene: TRBJ1-2; D gene: NA; CDR3 DNA: TGTGCCAGCAGCTTAGAGGGTGGGGCATATGGCTACACCTTC; CDR3 protein: CASSLEGGAYGYTF
V gene: TRBV19; clone size: NA; J gene: TRBJ2-1; D gene: TRBD2; CDR3 DNA: TGTGCCAGTAGTCGCGGTCTAGCGGGAGGGTACAATGAGCAGTTCTTC; CDR3 protein: CASSRGLAGGYNEQFF
V gene: TRBV19; clone size: NA; J gene: TRBJ2-7; D gene: TRBD2; CDR3 DNA: TGTGCCAGTAGCACTAGCGGGGGGACCTACGAGCAGTACTTC; CDR3 protein: CASSTSGGTYEQYF
V gene: TRBV12-3/TRBV12-4; clone size: NA; J gene: TRBJ2-1; D gene: NA; CDR3 DNA: TGTGCCAGCAGTTGGGGCAGCTACAATGAGCAGTTCTTC; CDR3 protein: CASSWGSYNEQFF
V gene: TRBV7-2; clone size: NA; J gene: TRBJ2-7; D gene: TRBD1; CDR3 DNA: TGTGCCAGCAGCTTGGGCGGGACAGGGGATCCCTACGAGCAGTACTTC; CDR3 protein: CASSLGGTGDPYEQYF
V gene: TRBV6-5; clone size: NA; J gene: TRBJ2-1; D gene: NA; CDR3 DNA: TGTGCCAGCAGTTCAACAGGCTCCTACAATGAGCAGTTCTTC; CDR3 protein: CASSSTGSYNEQFF
V gene: TRBV10-1; clone size: NA; J gene: TRBJ2-2; D gene: NA; CDR3 DNA: TGCGCCAGCAGTGAGTCCTCGGGGGAGCTGTTTTTT; CDR3 protein: CASSESSGELFF
V gene: TRBV5-4; clone size: once; J gene: TRBJ1-2; D gene: NA; CDR3 DNA: TGTGCCAGCAGCGAAGAAGAGGAGTCGGGCACCTTC; CDR3 protein: CASSEEEESGTF
V gene: TRBV19; clone size: NA; J gene: TRBJ2-1; D gene: TRBD1; CDR3 DNA: TGTGCCAGTAGTATTCGGACAGGGGAGAACAATGAGCAGTTCTTC; CDR3 protein: CASSIRTGENNEQFF
V gene: TRBV14; clone size: NA; J gene: TRBJ1-1; D gene: NA; CDR3 DNA: TGTGCCAGCAGCCATAACAGGGTAGGGACTGAAGCTTTCTTT; CDR3 protein: CASSHNRVGTEAFF
V gene: TRBV10-3; clone size: NA; J gene: TRBJ2-3; D gene: TRBD2; CDR3 DNA: TGTGCCATCAGTGAGTCGGCTAGCGGGAGAGGTTGGGGTACGCAGTATTTT; CDR3 protein: CAISESASGRGWGTQYF